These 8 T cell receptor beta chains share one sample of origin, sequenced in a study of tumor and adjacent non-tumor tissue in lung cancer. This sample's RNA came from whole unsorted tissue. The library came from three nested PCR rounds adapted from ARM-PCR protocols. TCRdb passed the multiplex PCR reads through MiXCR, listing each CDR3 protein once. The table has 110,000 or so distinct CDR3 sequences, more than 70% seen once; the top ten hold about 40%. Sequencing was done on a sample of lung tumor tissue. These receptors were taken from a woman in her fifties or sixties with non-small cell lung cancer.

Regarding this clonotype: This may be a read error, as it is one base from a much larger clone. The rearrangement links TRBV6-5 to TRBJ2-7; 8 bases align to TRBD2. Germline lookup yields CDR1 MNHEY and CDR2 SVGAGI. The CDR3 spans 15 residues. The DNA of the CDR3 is TGTGCCATCAGTTACGGGGTAGCGGGACCCTACGAGCAGTACTTC. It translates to CAISYGVAGPYEQYF.

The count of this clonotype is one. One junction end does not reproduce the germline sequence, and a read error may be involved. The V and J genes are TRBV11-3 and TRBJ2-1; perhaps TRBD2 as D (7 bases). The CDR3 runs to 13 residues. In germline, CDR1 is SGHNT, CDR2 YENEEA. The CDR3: CVSSLVGEGDACF. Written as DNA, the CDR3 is TGTGTTAGCAGCTTAGTGGGGGAGGGGGATGCGTGCTTC.

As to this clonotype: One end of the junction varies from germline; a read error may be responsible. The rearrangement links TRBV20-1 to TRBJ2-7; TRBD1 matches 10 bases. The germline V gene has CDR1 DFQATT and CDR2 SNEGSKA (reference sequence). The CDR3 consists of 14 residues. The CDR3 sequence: CSAGGGTGVNEQYF. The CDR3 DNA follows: TGTAGTGCCGGGGGTGGGACAGGGGTTAACGAGCAGTACTTC.

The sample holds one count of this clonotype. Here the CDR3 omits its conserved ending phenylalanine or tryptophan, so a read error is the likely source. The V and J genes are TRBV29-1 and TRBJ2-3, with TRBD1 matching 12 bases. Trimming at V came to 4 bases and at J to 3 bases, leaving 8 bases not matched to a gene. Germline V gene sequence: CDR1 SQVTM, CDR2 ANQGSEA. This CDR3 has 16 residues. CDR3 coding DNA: TGCAGCGTTGTTAAGGGGACAGGGGGCATAACAGATACGCAGTATTAT. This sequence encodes CSVVKGTGGITDTQYY.

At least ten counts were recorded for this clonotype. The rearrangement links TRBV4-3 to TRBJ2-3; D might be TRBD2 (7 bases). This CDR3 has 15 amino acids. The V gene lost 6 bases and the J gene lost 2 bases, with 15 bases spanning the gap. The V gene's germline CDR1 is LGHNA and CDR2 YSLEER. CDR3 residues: CASSGTGGHTDTQYF. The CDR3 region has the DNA TGCGCCAGCAGTGGGACGGGGGGACACACAGATACGCAGTATTTT.

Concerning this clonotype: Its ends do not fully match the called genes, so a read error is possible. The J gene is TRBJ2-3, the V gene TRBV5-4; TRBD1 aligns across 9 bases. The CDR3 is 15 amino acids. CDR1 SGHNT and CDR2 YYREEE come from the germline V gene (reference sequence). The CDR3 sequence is CASSAGTGNTDTQYF. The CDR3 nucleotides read TGTGCCAGCAGCGCCGGGACAGGGAACACAGATACGCAATATTTT.

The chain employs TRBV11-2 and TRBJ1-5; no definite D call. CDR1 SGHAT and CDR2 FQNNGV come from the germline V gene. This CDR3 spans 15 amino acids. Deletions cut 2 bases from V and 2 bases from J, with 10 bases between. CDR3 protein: CASSLNHGGNQPQHF. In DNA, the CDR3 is TGTGCCAGCAGCTTAAATCACGGTGGCAATCAGCCCCAGCATTTT.

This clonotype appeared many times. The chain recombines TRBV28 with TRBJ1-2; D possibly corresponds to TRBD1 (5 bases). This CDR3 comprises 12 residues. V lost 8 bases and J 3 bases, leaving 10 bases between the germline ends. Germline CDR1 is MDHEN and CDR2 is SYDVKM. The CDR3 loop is CASQKGDYGYTF. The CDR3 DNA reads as TGTGCCAGCCAGAAAGGGGACTATGGCTACACCTTC.